This T cell receptor (beta chain) was captured by sequencing in a study of neurological immune-mediated disorders. Germline CDR1 reads MNHNY; CDR2 reads SVGAGI (reference sequence). This CDR3 contains 14 residues. With 7 bases clipped from V and 5 bases from J, the junction kept 6 bases outside the gene matches. Time point described: longitudinal time-point 2. 5'RACE employing 10-nucleotide random UMIs yielded the cDNA. MiXCR, applied by TCRdb to the 5' RACE reads, yields one record per CDR3 protein. This sample has about 80,000 distinct CDR3 sequences, with more than 5% found just once. This clonotype was counted many times. Its antigen remains unknown. Notes on the study in general: Phylogenetic grouping placed 18 of 34 multiple sclerosis patients' repertoires in one related-CDR3 cluster, a possible signature.

This sequence was found in a woman aged 55 to 70 with multiple sclerosis. The J gene is TRBJ2-2, the V gene TRBV6-6; 8 bases align to TRBD1. Sequencing was done on a sample of PBMCs. The CDR3 reads CASKDRVGTGELFF. CDR3 nucleotides: TGTGCCAGCAAGGACAGGGTCGGGACCGGGGAGCTGTTTTTT.